The 25 T cell receptor beta chains given below trace back to one sample, sequenced in a study of shared clonotypes between healthy human individuals. Assay used: immunoSEQ multiplex PCR; TCRdb lists only in-frame clones, some missing. The data contain more than 500,000 clones, roughly 95% of them singletons. Sequencing was performed on naive CD4+ T cells sorted from blood. The subset here: CD45RA+ positively selected. The receptors were gathered from a woman aged 25 to 39 in good health.

V and J are TRBV2 and TRBJ2-3; 13 bases fit TRBD2. Germline-derived CDR1 and CDR2 are SNHLY and FYNNEI. The CDR3 is 19 amino acids. Germline trimming cut 3 bases from V and 1 base from J; bases unmatched to any gene: 10. Here the CDR3 DNA reads TGTGCCAGCAGTGAGTCTGGACTAGCGGGAGAGGGTGGCACAGATACGCAGTATTTT. Translated, it gives CASSESGLAGEGGTDTQYF. The whole variable domain, filled in from reference TRBV2 and TRBJ2-3, reads EPEVTQTPSHQVTQMGQEVILRCVPISNHLYFYWYRQILGQKVEFLVSFYNNEISEKSEIFDDQFSVERPDGSNFTLKIRSTKLEDSAMYFCASSESGLAGEGGTDTQYFGPGTRLTVL.

This chain joins TRBV11-2 and TRBJ2-7, with 8 bases matching TRBD2. V trimming: 1 base; J trimming: 5 bases; junction bases outside the gene matches: 7. Per germline, CDR1 SGHAT and CDR2 FQNNGV. The CDR3 extends over 15 amino acids. The CDR3 DNA follows: TGTGCCAGCAGCTTAGCGGGAGGGCCGAGGAACGAGCAGTACTTC. Protein product: CASSLAGGPRNEQYF.

The genes are TRBV7-3 and TRBJ1-2, with TRBD1 as a possible D gene (5 bases). Looked up from germline, CDR1 is SGHTA and CDR2 is FQGTGA. Trimming cost V 5 bases and J 4 bases, with 17 bases left between them. The CDR3 spans 15 residues. CDR3 residues: CASSPDSSSIYGYTF. DNA of the CDR3: TGTGCCAGCAGCCCCGACAGCTCTTCCATCTATGGCTACACCTTC.

The chain has TRBV28 and TRBJ1-5, with D tentatively TRBD1 (6 bases). The CDR3 has 13 residues. Trimming removed 3 bases from V and 5 bases from J, with 8 bases in between. Germline V gene lookup returns CDR1 MDHEN and CDR2 SYDVKM. CDR3 residues: CASSLPGDQPQHF. The DNA for the CDR3 is TGTGCCAGCAGTTTGCCAGGGGATCAGCCCCAGCATTTT.

V usage is TRBV18 and J usage is TRBJ2-7; D is uncertain. Germline V lookup: CDR1 KGHSH, CDR2 LQKENI. V dropped 0 bases and J dropped 3 bases, with 12 bases sitting between them. This CDR3 has 15 amino acids. CDR3 in DNA: TGTGCCAGCTCACCACCGAATTCAGGTCGCTACGAGCAGTACTTC. The encoded protein is CASSPPNSGRYEQYF.

The chain links TRBV10-1 to TRBJ2-1; 9 bases are shared with TRBD2. J gave up 8 bases and V 0 bases, and 8 bases lay outside the gene matches. This CDR3 has 16 residues. Germline CDR1 reads WNHNN; CDR2 reads SYGVQD (reference sequence). CDR3 in amino acids: CASSESSSGSWYEQFF. CDR3 in DNA: TGCGCCAGCAGTGAGTCGAGTAGCGGGAGTTGGTATGAGCAGTTCTTC.

The chain has TRBV6-1 and TRBJ2-7; TRBD2 matches 8 bases. This CDR3 is 14 amino acids long. Germline-derived CDR1 and CDR2 are MNHNS and SASEGT. V shed 6 bases and J 1 base; nucleotides not matched to a gene: 5. Here the CDR3 DNA reads TGTGCCAGCAGCCCGGGACTAGTATCCTACGAGCAGTACTTC. It codes for CASSPGLVSYEQYF.

This chain connects TRBV28 to TRBJ2-7; 8 nucleotides match TRBD1. CDR3 size: 14 residues. Trimming took 7 bases from V and 3 from J; bases not matched to a gene: 8. Germline CDR1 and CDR2: MDHEN and SYDVKM. CDR3 sequence: CASKIRTGNYEQYF. Written as DNA, the CDR3 is TGTGCCAGCAAGATCCGGACAGGGAACTACGAGCAGTACTTC.

This clone was observed once. The chain carries TRBV5-8 and TRBJ2-7, with TRBD2 identical over 7 bases. Germline V CDR1 and CDR2: SGHTS, YDEGEE. The CDR3 sequence is 15 residues long. The ends lost 6 bases at V and 0 bases at J; junction bases unmatched: 9. The CDR3: CASIPFTSASYEQYF. In nucleotides, the CDR3 is TGTGCCAGCATCCCCTTCACTAGCGCCTCCTACGAGCAGTACTTC.

The chain uses TRBV7-7 and TRBJ1-1, with D unclear. V gave up 5 bases and J gave up 6 bases, with 22 bases separating them. The CDR3 sequence is 16 residues long. CDR1 and CDR2 from the germline V gene are SSHAT and FNYEAQ (reference sequence). CDR3 DNA sequence: TGTGCCAGCAGCCCCATTTCCCCGACGGTATCCGCTGAAGCTTTCTTT. It translates to CASSPISPTVSAEAFF.

The V gene is TRBV28, the J gene TRBJ1-1; no clear D. CDR1 is MDHEN, CDR2 SYDVKM, per germline. Trimming left V 3 bases short and J 7 bases short, with 9 bases between. The CDR3 has 12 residues. In DNA form, the CDR3 reads TGTGCCAGCAGTTTTAAACGGTTTGAAGCTTTCTTT. This codes for CASSFKRFEAFF. Complete variable domain (other parts from reference TRBV28 and TRBJ1-1): DVKVTQSSRYLVKRTGEKVFLECVQDMDHENMFWYRQDPGLGLRLIYFSYDVKMKEKGDIPEGYSVSREKKERFSLILESASTNQTSMYLCASSFKRFEAFFGQGTRLTVV.

The chain uses TRBV7-2 and TRBJ1-2; 8 bases line up with TRBD1. There are 16 residues in the CDR3. V lost 5 bases and J lost 4; bases outside the gene matches: 12. From germline, CDR1 is SGHTA and CDR2 FQGNSA. The CDR3 loop reads CASSPGWDRSPYGYTF. CDR3 in DNA: TGTGCCAGCAGCCCAGGGTGGGACAGGTCCCCCTATGGCTACACCTTC.

V gene TRBV28 combines with J gene TRBJ2-2, with TRBD2 matching over 11 bases. Germline lookup yields CDR1 MDHEN and CDR2 SYDVKM. V shed 2 bases and J 3 bases; nucleotides not matched to a gene: 5. The CDR3 runs 17 residues. CDR3 protein: CASSLLAGGVDTGELFF. The CDR3 region has the DNA TGTGCCAGCAGTTTACTAGCGGGAGGAGTCGACACCGGGGAGCTGTTTTTT.

The chain links TRBV5-4 to TRBJ2-5, with a tentative D call TRBD2 (5 bases). Germline assignment: CDR1 SGHNT and CDR2 YYREEE (reference sequence). Trimming stripped 4 bases from V and 2 bases from J, with 12 bases between. This CDR3 comprises 14 residues. CDR3 residues: CASSRAGTQETQYF. CDR3 DNA: TGTGCCAGCAGCCGGGCGGGTACGCAAGAGACCCAGTACTTC. The full variable domain, rest sourced from reference TRBV5-4 and TRBJ2-5, is ETGVTQSPTHLIKTRGQQVTLRCSSQSGHNTVSWYQQALGQGPQFIFQYYREEENGRGNFPPRFSGLQFPNYSSELNVNALELDDSALYLCASSRAGTQETQYFGPGTRLLVL.

V usage is TRBV5-6 and J usage is TRBJ1-1; the D is unclear. V was cut by 4 bases and J by 1 base, with 8 bases left in between. The CDR3 length is 13 residues. Germline lookup yields CDR1 SGHDT and CDR2 YYEEEE. CDR3 DNA: TGTGCCAGCAGCACCGCATGGAACACTGAAGCTTTCTTT. As protein: CASSTAWNTEAFF.

The chain recombines TRBV25-1 with TRBJ2-3; TRBD2 aligns across 8 bases. V lost 9 bases and J lost 2; bases outside the gene matches: 4. The CDR3 contains 13 residues. The germline V gene encodes CDR1 MGHDK and CDR2 SYGVNS. CDR3 sequence (DNA): TGTGCCAGTAGCGGGATAACCACAGATACGCAGTATTTT. It codes for CASSGITTDTQYF.

This rearrangement joins TRBV5-6 to TRBJ2-3; possibly TRBD2 for D (6 bases). This CDR3 comprises 15 residues. CDR1 SGHDT and CDR2 YYEEEE come from the germline V gene. V lost 1 base, J lost 5 bases, and 14 bases lay in between. CDR3 sequence reads: CASSLQGGNLDTQYF. The CDR3 DNA sequence: TGTGCCAGCAGCTTGCAAGGCGGGAACTTAGATACGCAGTATTTT.

This rearrangement joins TRBV7-9 to TRBJ2-7, with D possibly matching TRBD1 (6 bases). Trimming removed 5 bases from V and 6 bases from J, with 29 bases in between. The germline gives CDR1 SEHNR, CDR2 FQNEAQ (reference sequence). There are 18 residues in the CDR3. CDR3 coding DNA: TGTGCCAGCAGCGGTTTCTTTTTGGGGGCTGGATCTGTCCGCGAGCAGTACTTC. Protein: CASSGFFLGAGSVREQYF. Full variable domain (outside the CDR3, taken from reference TRBV7-9 and TRBJ2-7): DTGVSQNPRHKITKRGQNVTFRCDPISEHNRLYWYRQTLGQGPEFLTYFQNEAQLEKSRLLSDRFSAERPKGSFSTLEIQRTEQGDSAMYLCASSGFFLGAGSVREQYFGPGTRLTVT.

J is TRBJ2-1 and V is TRBV19; D possibly corresponds to TRBD2 (6 bases). The germline V gene has CDR1 LNHDA and CDR2 SQIVND (reference sequence). The length of the CDR3 is 17 residues. The germline V and J ends were trimmed by 5 bases and 0 bases, with 17 bases remaining between them. The CDR3 here is CASSLPRRGFSYNEQFF. In nucleotides, the CDR3 is TGTGCCAGTAGTTTACCTAGACGGGGGTTCTCCTACAATGAGCAGTTCTTC. The complete variable domain, with remaining parts taken from reference TRBV19 and TRBJ2-1, reads DGGITQSPKYLFRKEGQNVTLSCEQNLNHDAMYWYRQDPGQGLRLIYYSQIVNDFQKGDIAEGYSVSREKKESFPLTVTSAQKNPTAFYLCASSLPRRGFSYNEQFFGPGTRLTVL.

The V call is TRBV30, the J call TRBJ2-1, with D perhaps TRBD1 or TRBD2 (6 bases each). V gave up 4 bases and J gave up 15 bases, with 16 bases separating them. This CDR3 region has 11 residues. Germline CDR1 reads GTSNPN; CDR2 reads SVGIG (reference sequence). CDR3 coding DNA: TGTGCCTGGAACTCACAGGGAGGCCCGTTCTTC. Its protein is CAWNSQGGPFF.

Here the CDR3 reads CASSLEGIYGYTF. The DNA of the CDR3 is TGTGCCAGCAGCTTAGAAGGGATCTATGGCTACACCTTC. This chain connects TRBV11-2 to TRBJ1-2; D unclear. The CDR3 runs 13 residues. V was cut by 0 bases and J by 4 bases, with 6 bases left in between. The germline V gene encodes CDR1 SGHAT and CDR2 FQNNGV.

The V and J genes are TRBV7-8 and TRBJ1-5; no clear D gene. The ends were cut back, 6 bases at V and 6 bases at J, with 9 bases in the middle. From germline, CDR1 is SGHVS and CDR2 FQNEAQ. CDR3 length: 12 amino acids. As DNA, the CDR3 is TGTGCCAGCAGTCCCCCTGCTCAGCCCCAGCATTTT. Its protein product is CASSPPAQPQHF. The full variable domain, with the rest looked up from reference TRBV7-8 and TRBJ1-5, is GAGVSQSPRYKVAKRGQDVALRCDPISGHVSLFWYQQALGQGPEFLTYFQNEAQLDKSGLPSDRFFAERPEGSVSTLKIQRTQQEDSAVYLCASSPPAQPQHFGDGTRLSIL.

The count of this clone is one. The chain has TRBV16 and TRBJ2-6, with 8 bases that match TRBD2. CDR1 is KGHSY and CDR2 is FQNENV in the germline V gene. This CDR3 contains 19 residues. J was trimmed by 1 base and V by 1 base; bases with no gene match: 9. CDR3 residues: CASSQFLSGTTSGANVLTF. The CDR3, as DNA: TGTGCCAGCAGCCAATTCCTTAGCGGGACCACTTCTGGGGCCAACGTCCTGACTTTC.

The CDR3 spells CASTPGPRGEDIYTGELFF. DNA for the CDR3: TGTGCCAGCACCCCCGGACCCAGGGGCGAGGACATATACACCGGGGAGCTGTTTTTT. The genes are TRBV11-3 and TRBJ2-2; maybe TRBD1 (6 bases). The germline V gene has CDR1 SGHNT and CDR2 YENEEA. The CDR3 sequence is 19 residues long. V was pared by 7 bases and J by 3 bases, with 27 bases between.

The chain is built from TRBV19 and TRBJ2-6; tentatively, D is TRBD1 (5 bases). The CDR3 has 16 amino acids. Germline values: CDR1 LNHDA, CDR2 SQIVND (reference sequence). Between the trimmed V and J ends, which lost 6 bases and 4 bases, there was a span of 16 bases. Written as DNA, the CDR3 is TGTGCCAGTAGCCGGGCGGCAGGGAAGGGGGCCAACGTCCTGACTTTC. As protein: CASSRAAGKGANVLTF.